A selection of T cell receptor beta chains follows, all from one sample in a study of blood T cells in healthy people across ages. MiXCR, run by TCRdb on the 5' RACE reads, gives a single entry per CDR3 protein. The table has 1.5 million to 2 million distinct CDR3 sequences, roughly 27% seen once; the top ten hold roughly 8%. Material for sequencing was blood. The source of these receptors is a woman under 40 in good health. CDR3s include the opening cysteine and the closing phenylalanine or tryptophan. The D gene is left open where the match is weak. Not every row has a clone size; where given, it reads once, few, many or a size class.

TRBD1,16,TRBV20-1,TRBJ2-1,.,TGCAGTGCGAAGAGAACGGGGACAGGGTTTAACAATGAGCAGTTCTTC,CSAKRTGTGFNNEQFF
TRBD2,15,TRBV7-2,TRBJ2-5,.,TGTGCCAGCAGCTCGCGGACTAGCGGAGACAATGAGCAGTACTTC,CASSSRTSGDNEQYF
TRBD2,16,TRBV7-3,TRBJ2-5,few,TGTGCCAGCAGCTCGCGACTAGCGGGGGGGAAAGAGACCCAGTACTTC,CASSSRLAGGKETQYF
.,15,TRBV4-1,TRBJ1-1,.,TGCGCCAGCAGTCAAGCGGCTAGATGGAACACTGGAGCTTTCTTT,CASSQAARWNTGAFF
TRBD1,20,TRBV4-3,TRBJ1-5,.,TGCGCCAGCAGGCCCCCTTACAGGGGGCCCGGAACGCCCTTGAGTCAGCCCCAGCATTTT,CASRPPYRGPGTPLSQPQHF
.,14,TRBV2,TRBJ2-5,few,TGTGCCAGCAAATGGACGGAGACTAAAGAGACCCAGTACTTC,CASKWTETKETQYF
.,15,TRBV7-2,TRBJ1-6,.,TGTGCCAGCAGCTTAAGTCCCAGAAATAATTCACCCCTCCACTTT,CASSLSPRNNSPLHF
TRBD2,12,TRBV6-5,TRBJ2-4,.,TGTGCCGGCAGTTACTCGGGAGGCATTCAGTACTTC,CAGSYSGGIQYF
TRBD1,15,TRBV5-4,TRBJ2-5,few,TGTGCCAGCAGCTTGGTCGACAGGGAAGGGTCGACCCAGTACTTC,CASSLVDREGSTQYF
.,14,TRBV5-1,TRBJ2-1,.,TGCGCCAGCTACTTGGAGGGGGCGTACAATGAGCAGTTCTTC,CASYLEGAYNEQFF
.,17,TRBV18,TRBJ2-7,few,TGTGCCAGCTCACGCCTTGATTTAGTACGGGTCTCCTACGAGCAGTACTTC,CASSRLDLVRVSYEQYF
TRBD1,16,TRBV24-1,TRBJ2-1,few,TGTGCCACCAGTGACCAGGGACAGGGGAAGGACGATGAGCAGTTCTTC,CATSDQGQGKDDEQFF
TRBD2,13,TRBV20-1,TRBJ2-7,many,TGCAGTGCTAGAGAGGGGGGGAGCTACGAGCAGTACTTC,CSAREGGSYEQYF
.,16,TRBV6-6,TRBJ2-7,few,TGTGCCAGCAGTTACTCCGTCGGGGACTCGTTCTACGAGCAGTACTTC,CASSYSVGDSFYEQYF
.,14,TRBV5-1,TRBJ2-5,.,TGCGCCAGCAGCCTTCAGGGGTCCCGGGAGACCCAGTACTTC,CASSLQGSRETQYF
.,11,TRBV11-2,TRBJ2-7,many,TGTGCCAGCGCAAGCGAGTACGAGCAGTACTTC,CASASEYEQYF
TRBD2,15,TRBV9,TRBJ2-1,few,TGTGCCAGCAGCGTAGTAGCGGGGGGGCCGAATGAGCAGTTCTTC,CASSVVAGGPNEQFF
TRBD1,16,TRBV20-1,TRBJ2-3,once,TGCAGTGCTAGAGGGGTGGGACAGGGGAATACAGATACGCAGTATTTT,CSARGVGQGNTDTQYF
.,12,TRBV27,TRBJ1-1,few,TGTGCCAGCAGGACTCTGAACACTGAAGCTTTCTTT,CASRTLNTEAFF
.,12,TRBV28,TRBJ1-2,few,TGTGCCAGCAGCCGTGCCCTGGAAAGCTACACCTTC,CASSRALESYTF
.,16,TRBV27,TRBJ1-1,.,TGTGCCAGCAGTTCCCAAAGACAGGCTGGGAAAACTGAAGTTTTCTTT,CASSSQRQAGKTEVFF
.,15,TRBV7-7,TRBJ2-2,few,TGTGCCAGCAGAGATACAGGTCGCGCCACCGGGGAGCTGTTTTTT,CASRDTGRATGELFF
.,16,TRBV7-2,TRBJ2-3,few,TGTGCCAGCAGCCCCGGACGAAGGGGACCCACAGATACGCAGTATTTT,CASSPGRRGPTDTQYF
.,12,TRBV6-2/TRBV6-3,TRBJ2-7,many,TGTGCCAGCAGTTACGAAGGGTTCGAGCAGTACTTC,CASSYEGFEQYF
.,13,TRBV3-1,TRBJ2-7,once,TGTGCCAGCAGCGAACCCGGCGGTGTTTGGATGTACTTC,CASSEPGGVWMYF
.,16,TRBV9,TRBJ2-1,.,TGTGCCAGCAGCGTAGATGGGCGGGGCTCCTACAATGAGCAGTTCTTC,CASSVDGRGSYNEQFF
TRBD2,18,TRBV20-1,TRBJ2-1,few,TGCAGTGCTAGAGAGGTAGCTAGCGGGAGTACCCTCTACAATGAGCAGTTCTTC,CSAREVASGSTLYNEQFF
TRBD1,15,TRBV15,TRBJ2-5,many,TGTGCCACCAGCAGCGGACAGGGGGCGAGAAAGACCCAGTACTTC,CATSSGQGARKTQYF
.,12,TRBV5-1,TRBJ1-2,few,TGCGCCAGCAGCTCCCCTTTCTATGGCTACACCTTC,CASSSPFYGYTF
.,15,TRBV6-6,TRBJ2-3,few,TGTGCCAGCAGTTCCCCCAAGCCGCGCACAGATACGCAGTATTTT,CASSSPKPRTDTQYF
.,13,TRBV20-1,TRBJ2-7,many,TGCAGTGCTGAAGGGAGTTTCGGCTACGAGCAGTACTTC,CSAEGSFGYEQYF
TRBD1,14,TRBV5-4,TRBJ2-7,many,TGTGCCAGCAGCTTGGAGACAGGGGGCTACGAGCAGTACTTC,CASSLETGGYEQYF
TRBD1,15,TRBV7-2,TRBJ1-5,few,TGTGCCAGCAGCTTAGATCCAGGACAGGGGGCTCCCCAGCATTTT,CASSLDPGQGAPQHF
.,15,TRBV12-3/TRBV12-4,TRBJ2-7,few,TGTGCCAGCAGTTTATGGGCAAGCTCGTCCTACGAGCAGTACTTC,CASSLWASSSYEQYF
TRBD2,16,TRBV20-1,TRBJ2-7,.,TGCAGTGCTAGAGATACTTGGACTAGCGGTACCTACGAGCAGTACTTC,CSARDTWTSGTYEQYF